The 22 T cell receptor beta chains listed next were all sequenced from one sample in a study of beta chain features in type 1 diabetes. For these TCRs, the target antigens are not known. Of the isolated RNA, all was reverse transcribed, and so the sequenced material was expressed TCRB transcripts. Sequencing was performed with immunoSEQ multiplex PCR; in TCRdb, only in-frame clones are kept and a portion is missing. The data hold hundreds of thousands of clones, with roughly an eighth observed a single time. Study-wide findings and caveats: Among all four CD4+ subsets, Type 1 diabetes patients had TCRB CDR3s that were moderately but significantly shorter.

Specimen: naive CD4+ T cells from blood. The receptors here all came from a man between 18 and 29 years old with type 1 diabetes.

There are a few counts of this clone. The CDR3 here is CAWSGQGYEQFF. DNA of the CDR3: TGTGCCTGGAGTGGGCAGGGGTATGAGCAGTTCTTC. J is TRBJ2-1 and V is TRBV30; maybe TRBD1 (6 bases). V lost 1 base to trimming and J lost 8 bases, with 9 bases between them. Germline-derived CDR1 and CDR2 are GTSNPN and SVGIG (reference sequence). This CDR3 is built from 12 residues.

This clone was counted between two and nine times. This chain joins TRBV19 and TRBJ1-6, with TRBD1 identical over 8 bases. Germline V gene sequence: CDR1 LNHDA, CDR2 SQIVND (reference sequence). The V segment lost 5 bases and the J segment 9 bases; nucleotides outside the gene matches: 6. This CDR3 contains 14 residues. CDR3 loop: CASSADRVSSPLHF. The CDR3 nucleotides read TGTGCCAGTAGTGCGGACAGGGTTTCTTCACCCCTCCACTTT.

This CDR3 reads CASIQGGRGFTGELFF. As DNA, the CDR3 is TGTGCCAGCATCCAAGGGGGCAGGGGGTTCACCGGGGAGCTGTTTTTT. The chain recombines TRBV6-6 with TRBJ2-2; 7 nucleotides match TRBD1. This CDR3 is 16 amino acids long. Germline loops: CDR1 MNHNY, CDR2 SVGAGI (reference sequence). J lost 4 bases, V lost 7 bases, and 12 bases had no gene match.

The chain uses TRBV28 and TRBJ1-2, with 10 bases fitting TRBD1. This CDR3 spans 16 amino acids. Germline V gene data show CDR1 as MDHEN and CDR2 as SYDVKM. V was pared by 5 bases and J by 5 bases, with 11 bases of the junction left unmatched. CDR3 sequence (DNA): TGTGCCAGCAGTCTGGGCTCGACAGGGGGCGATTATGGCTACACCTTC. Translated: CASSLGSTGGDYGYTF.

This clone was picked up a small number of times. The rearrangement links TRBV18 to TRBJ1-2; D unclear. The germline V gene has CDR1 KGHSH and CDR2 LQKENI. The CDR3 length is 12 residues. V was trimmed by 2 bases and J by 8 bases, leaving 9 bases between them. In DNA, the CDR3 is TGTGCCAGCTCACCAACGACTGGCGGCTACACCTTC. Protein sequence: CASSPTTGGYTF.

This clone has just a few counts. The rearrangement uses TRBV27 and TRBJ1-1; no reliable D call. Between the trimmed V and J ends, which lost 3 bases and 6 bases, there was a span of 5 bases. Per the germline V gene, CDR1 is MNHEY and CDR2 is SMNVEV (reference sequence). This CDR3 is 11 amino acids long. The CDR3 nucleotides read TGTGCCAGCAGTTTCCGGTCTGAAGCTTTCTTT. This gives the protein CASSFRSEAFF.

The CDR3 here is CASSPAGGLNTGELFF. In DNA, the CDR3 is TGTGCCAGCAGCCCGGCAGGAGGCTTGAACACCGGGGAGCTGTTTTTT. V usage is TRBV5-4 and J usage is TRBJ2-2; D might be TRBD2 (5 bases). The V end lost 4 bases, the J end lost 1 base, and 14 bases lay between the germline ends. There are 16 residues in the CDR3. Per germline, CDR1 SGHNT and CDR2 YYREEE (reference sequence).

The chain joins TRBV9 to TRBJ2-1, with 13 nucleotides matching TRBD2. Germline V lookup: CDR1 SGDLS, CDR2 YYNGEE. V shed 4 bases and J 6 bases; nucleotides not matched to a gene: 10. The CDR3 runs to 17 residues. CDR3 in amino acids: CASSPGTSGITVNEQFF. The CDR3 DNA follows: TGTGCCAGCAGCCCAGGGACTAGCGGGATCACGGTCAATGAGCAGTTCTTC.

The chain combines TRBV7-9 with TRBJ2-1; 9 bases fit TRBD1. This CDR3 is 17 amino acids long. CDR1 SEHNR and CDR2 FQNEAQ come from the germline V gene (reference sequence). V lost 5 bases to trimming and J lost 5 bases; unmatched junction nucleotides: 13. This chain's CDR3 is CASSKRPGTGRHNEQFF. CDR3 sequence (DNA): TGTGCCAGCAGCAAAAGACCCGGGACAGGGAGACACAATGAGCAGTTCTTC.

The sample holds a few counts of this clone. The gene calls are TRBV7-2 and TRBJ2-7; no definite D call. V lost 5 bases and J 2 bases, leaving 10 bases between the germline ends. CDR3 length: 13 residues. Germline V gene lookup returns CDR1 SGHTA and CDR2 FQGNSA. Here the CDR3 DNA reads TGTGCCAGCAGCGCAATCCCTGCCTACGAGCAGTACTTC. Protein: CASSAIPAYEQYF. Drawing the rest from reference TRBV7-2 and TRBJ2-7, the complete variable domain is GAGVSQSPSNKVTEKGKDVELRCDPISGHTALYWYRQSLGQGLEFLIYFQGNSAPDKSGLPSDRFSAERTGGSVSTLTIQRTQQEDSAVYLCASSAIPAYEQYFGPGTRLTVT.

This clone was seen only a few times. The rearrangement uses TRBV11-2 and TRBJ2-4; the match to TRBD2 covers 7 bases. With V trimmed by 3 bases and J by 7 bases, 3 bases remained unmatched. Germline V gives CDR1 SGHAT, CDR2 FQNNGV. This CDR3 is built from 13 residues. CDR3 protein: CASSFRGDNIQYF. CDR3 in DNA: TGTGCCAGCAGCTTCCGGGGGGACAACATTCAGTACTTC. The full variable domain, completed using reference TRBV11-2 and TRBJ2-4, is EAGVAQSPRYKIIEKRQSVAFWCNPISGHATLYWYQQILGQGPKLLIQFQNNGVVDDSQLPKDRFSAERLKGVDSTLKIQPAKLEDSAVYLCASSFRGDNIQYFGAGTRLSVL.

V gene TRBV6-1 combines with J gene TRBJ2-7; the D gene is possibly TRBD1 (6 bases). The CDR3 totals 14 residues. From germline, CDR1 is MNHNS and CDR2 SASEGT. V lost 0 bases and J 3 bases, leaving 9 bases between the germline ends. CDR3 loop: CASSEAGRGYEQYF. The CDR3 region has the DNA TGTGCCAGCAGTGAAGCGGGCAGGGGCTACGAGCAGTACTTC.

This clone was observed a few times. The chain uses TRBV28 and TRBJ1-1; D is ambiguous. The germline V gene has CDR1 MDHEN and CDR2 SYDVKM. The CDR3 loop spans 11 amino acids. Trimming removed 7 bases from V and 7 bases from J, with 10 bases in between. For the CDR3, the DNA is TGTGCCAGCAATTCAGTAGGTGAAGCTTTCTTT. This codes for CASNSVGEAFF.

This sequence joins TRBV7-2 and TRBJ1-2; D uncertain. The CDR3 spans 14 residues. CDR1 is SGHTA and CDR2 is FQGNSA in the germline V gene. V lost 1 base to trimming and J lost 7 bases, with 13 bases between them. The CDR3 loop reads CASSLGFTGSGYTF. CDR3 nucleotide sequence: TGTGCCAGCAGCTTAGGGTTCACGGGGAGTGGCTACACCTTC.

The table lists this clone with a few counts. V usage is TRBV25-1 and J usage is TRBJ2-5; TRBD2 is a possible D gene (6 bases). This CDR3 has 12 residues. Germline V gives CDR1 MGHDK, CDR2 SYGVNS. V was shortened by 4 bases and J by 5 bases, with 8 bases between the two germline ends. The CDR3: CASSAGRETQYF. DNA for the CDR3: TGTGCCAGCAGTGCAGGGAGGGAGACCCAGTACTTC.

The chain combines TRBV30 with TRBJ2-3; 8 nucleotides align to TRBD1. The CDR3 spans 14 residues. The germline gives CDR1 GTSNPN, CDR2 SVGIG (reference sequence). V lost 1 base, J lost 5 bases, and 5 bases stayed unmatched. In DNA, the CDR3 is TGTGCCTGGAGTGGGACAGGGAGAAGAGATACGCAGTATTTT. It is translated as CAWSGTGRRDTQYF.

V and J are TRBV5-4 and TRBJ2-7; 7 bases fit TRBD1. The J segment lost 3 bases and the V segment lost 4 bases, leaving 7 bases of the junction unmatched. This CDR3 is built from 14 residues. The germline V gene has CDR1 SGHNT and CDR2 YYREEE (reference sequence). The CDR3 loop is CASSVGQNNYEQYF. CDR3 DNA sequence: TGTGCCAGCAGCGTGGGACAGAATAACTACGAGCAGTACTTC.

The chain recombines TRBV28 with TRBJ2-7; perhaps TRBD1 as D (6 bases). Germline V gene lookup returns CDR1 MDHEN and CDR2 SYDVKM. The V gene lost 7 bases and the J gene lost 7 bases, with 11 bases spanning the gap. CDR3 length: 11 residues. The CDR3 nucleotides are TGTGCCAGCAACTCAGGGGCTGAGCAGTACTTC. This translates into CASNSGAEQYF. Full variable domain (outside the CDR3, taken from reference TRBV28 and TRBJ2-7): DVKVTQSSRYLVKRTGEKVFLECVQDMDHENMFWYRQDPGLGLRLIYFSYDVKMKEKGDIPEGYSVSREKKERFSLILESASTNQTSMYLCASNSGAEQYFGPGTRLTVT.

This rearrangement joins TRBV7-2 to TRBJ1-5, with 8 bases matching TRBD1. Germline lookup yields CDR1 SGHTA and CDR2 FQGNSA. Unmatched junction bases numbered 4, after V lost 2 bases and J lost 1 base. The CDR3 is 16 residues long. CDR3 sequence reads: CASSLSAGGSNQPQHF. The CDR3 DNA follows: TGTGCCAGCAGCTTATCGGCAGGGGGCAGCAATCAGCCCCAGCATTTT.

The V and J genes are TRBV7-9 and TRBJ2-6; D not certain. Germline CDR1 and CDR2: SEHNR and FQNEAQ (reference sequence). Trimming left V 0 bases short and J 0 bases short, with 12 bases between. The CDR3 has 18 amino acids. In nucleotides, the CDR3 is TGTGCCAGCAGCTTAGCTCCGGCTTGGGTCTCTGGGGCCAACGTCCTGACTTTC. It encodes CASSLAPAWVSGANVLTF.

This clone was counted a few times. Other nucleotide sequences in the sample specify the same CDR3. V and J are TRBV18 and TRBJ2-7; D gene uncertain. Germline assignment: CDR1 KGHSH and CDR2 LQKENI. V lost 3 bases, J lost 4 bases, and 10 bases lay in between. CDR3 length: 13 residues. The CDR3 bases are TGTGCCAGCTCACCCCCGGGTAGGTACGAGCAGTACTTC. This translates into CASSPPGRYEQYF.

This clone occurred a few times. This same CDR3 is encoded by further DNA sequences in the sample. The V call is TRBV30, the J call TRBJ1-2; D is uncertain. CDR1 and CDR2 (germline): GTSNPN, SVGIG (reference sequence). This CDR3 is 13 amino acids long. Trimming removed 0 bases from V and 1 base from J, with 6 bases in between. CDR3 sequence: CAWSVRLNYGYTF. The CDR3 DNA follows: TGTGCCTGGAGTGTGAGGCTTAACTATGGCTACACCTTC.